This T cell receptor beta chain was captured by sequencing in a study of T cells in Graves' hyperthyroidism and ophthalmopathy. The TCR beta CDR3 regions underwent amplification using RNA transcripts as the source. TCR CDR3 underwent first-round RT-PCR with the HTBI primer set. TCRdb ran MiXCR on the multiplex PCR reads and lists one entry per CDR3 protein. The sample has 250,000 to 300,000 distinct CDR3 sequences; about 15% are singletons. Fresh 10 ml peripheral blood yielded PBMCs. The junction had 11 bases not matched to a gene; V was cut back by 0 bases and J by 7 bases. There are 17 residues in the CDR3. Germline CDR1 SGHKS, CDR2 YYEKEE (reference sequence). The study, taken as a whole, reports: Ophthalmopathy was separated from stable hyperthyroidism by a 13 V-J model. Blood also showed most of the thyroid clonotypes that were expanded above 0.001.

This clonotype has a handful of counts. What it recognizes is unknown. The sample was blood. The source is a woman in her 40s with Graves' hyperthyroidism that later progressed to Graves' ophthalmopathy. The V call is TRBV5-5, the J call TRBJ2-2, with 8 bases matching TRBD1. CDR3 sequence reads: CASSLEHPGGANGELFF. DNA for the CDR3: TGTGCCAGCAGCTTGGAGCACCCAGGGGGCGCCAACGGGGAGCTGTTTTTT.